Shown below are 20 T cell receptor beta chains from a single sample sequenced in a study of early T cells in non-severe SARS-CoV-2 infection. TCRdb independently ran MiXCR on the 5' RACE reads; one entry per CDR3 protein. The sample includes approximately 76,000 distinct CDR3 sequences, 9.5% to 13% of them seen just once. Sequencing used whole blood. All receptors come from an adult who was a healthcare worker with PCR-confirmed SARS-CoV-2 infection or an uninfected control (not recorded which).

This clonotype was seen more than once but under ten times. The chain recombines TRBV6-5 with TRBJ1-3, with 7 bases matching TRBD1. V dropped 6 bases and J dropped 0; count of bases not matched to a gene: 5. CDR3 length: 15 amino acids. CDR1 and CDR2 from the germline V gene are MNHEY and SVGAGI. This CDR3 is CASRDRVGSGNTIYF. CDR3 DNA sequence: TGTGCCAGCAGAGACAGGGTCGGCTCTGGAAACACCATATATTTT.

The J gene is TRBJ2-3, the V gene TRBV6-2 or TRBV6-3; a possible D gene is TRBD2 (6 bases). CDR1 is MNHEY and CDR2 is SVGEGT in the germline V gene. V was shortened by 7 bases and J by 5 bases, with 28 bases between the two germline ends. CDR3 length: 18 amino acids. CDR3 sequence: CASIPAGGRSPGIDTQYF. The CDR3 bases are TGTGCCAGCATCCCCGCGGGTGGGAGGAGCCCGGGTATAGATACGCAGTATTTT.

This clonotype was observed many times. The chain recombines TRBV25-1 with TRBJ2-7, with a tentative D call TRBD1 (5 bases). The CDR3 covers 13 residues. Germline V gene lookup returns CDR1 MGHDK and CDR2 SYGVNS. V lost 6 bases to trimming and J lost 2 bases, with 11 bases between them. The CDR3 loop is CASRDILTYEQYF. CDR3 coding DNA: TGTGCCAGCAGGGACATCCTTACCTACGAGCAGTACTTC.

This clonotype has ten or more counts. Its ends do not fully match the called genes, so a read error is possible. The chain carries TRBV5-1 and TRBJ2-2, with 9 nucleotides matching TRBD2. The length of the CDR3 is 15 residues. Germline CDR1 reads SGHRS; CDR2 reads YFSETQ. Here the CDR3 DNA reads TGCGCCAGCAGCTACGGACTAGCGAACAGCGGGGAGCTGTTTTTT. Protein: CASSYGLANSGELFF.

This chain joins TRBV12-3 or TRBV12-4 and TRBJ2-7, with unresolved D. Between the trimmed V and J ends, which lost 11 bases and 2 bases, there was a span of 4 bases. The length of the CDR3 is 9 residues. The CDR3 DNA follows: TGTGCCCGCACCTACGAGCAGTACTTC. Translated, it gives CARTYEQYF.

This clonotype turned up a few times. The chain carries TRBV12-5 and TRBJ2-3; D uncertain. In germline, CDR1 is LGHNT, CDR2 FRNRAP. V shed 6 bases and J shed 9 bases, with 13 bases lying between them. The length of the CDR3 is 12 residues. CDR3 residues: CASGPYLQTQYF. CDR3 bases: TGTGCTAGTGGCCCTTATTTGCAGACGCAGTATTTT. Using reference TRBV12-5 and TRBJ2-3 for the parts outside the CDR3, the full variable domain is DARVTQTPRHKVTEMGQEVTMRCQPILGHNTVFWYRQTMMQGLELLAYFRNRAPLDDSGMPKDRFSAEMPDATLATLKIQPSEPRDSAVYFCASGPYLQTQYFGPGTRLTVL.

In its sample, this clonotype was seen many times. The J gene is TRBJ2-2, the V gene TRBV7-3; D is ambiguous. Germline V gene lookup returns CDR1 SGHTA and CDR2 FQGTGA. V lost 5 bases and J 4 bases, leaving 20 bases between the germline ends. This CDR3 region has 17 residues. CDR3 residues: CASSPRVLNSVTGELFF. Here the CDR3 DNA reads TGTGCCAGCAGCCCAAGGGTCCTGAACTCTGTCACCGGGGAGCTGTTTTTT. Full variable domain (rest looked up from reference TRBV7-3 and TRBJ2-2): GAGVSQTPSNKVTEKGKYVELRCDPISGHTALYWYRQSLGQGPEFLIYFQGTGAADDSGLPNDRFFAVRPEGSVSTLKIQRTERGDSAVYLCASSPRVLNSVTGELFFGEGSRLTVL.

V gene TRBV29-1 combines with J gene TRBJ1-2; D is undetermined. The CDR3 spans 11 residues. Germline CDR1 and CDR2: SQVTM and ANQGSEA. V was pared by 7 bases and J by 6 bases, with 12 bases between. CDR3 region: CSASPLNGYTF. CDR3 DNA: TGCAGCGCCTCCCCCTTAAATGGCTACACCTTC.

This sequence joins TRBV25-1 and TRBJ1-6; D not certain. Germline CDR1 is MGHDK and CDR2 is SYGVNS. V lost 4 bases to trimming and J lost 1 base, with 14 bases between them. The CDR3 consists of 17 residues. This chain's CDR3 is CASSVGIWDSYNSPLHF. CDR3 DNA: TGTGCCAGCAGTGTAGGGATATGGGATTCCTATAATTCACCCCTCCACTTT.

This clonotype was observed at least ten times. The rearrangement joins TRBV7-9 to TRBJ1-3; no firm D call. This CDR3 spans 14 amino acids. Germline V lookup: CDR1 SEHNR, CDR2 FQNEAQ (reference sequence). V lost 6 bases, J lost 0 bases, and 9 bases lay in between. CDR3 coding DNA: TGTGCCAGCAGTTCCTTTACCTCTGGAAACACCATATATTTT. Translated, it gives CASSSFTSGNTIYF.

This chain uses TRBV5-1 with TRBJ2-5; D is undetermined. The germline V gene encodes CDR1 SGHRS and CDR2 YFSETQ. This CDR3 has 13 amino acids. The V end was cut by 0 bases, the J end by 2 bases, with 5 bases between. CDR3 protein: CASSLVFQETQYF. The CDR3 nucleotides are TGCGCCAGCAGCTTGGTCTTTCAAGAGACCCAGTACTTC.

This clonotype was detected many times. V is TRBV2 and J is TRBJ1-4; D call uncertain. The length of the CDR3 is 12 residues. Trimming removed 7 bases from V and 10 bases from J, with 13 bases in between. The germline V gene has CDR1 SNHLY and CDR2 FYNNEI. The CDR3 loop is CASTKAASKLFF. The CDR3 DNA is TGTGCCAGCACCAAGGCGGCTTCAAAACTGTTTTTT.

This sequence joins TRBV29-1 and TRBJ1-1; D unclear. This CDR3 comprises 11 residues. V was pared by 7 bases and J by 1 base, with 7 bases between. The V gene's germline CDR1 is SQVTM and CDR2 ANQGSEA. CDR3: CSGASNTEAFF. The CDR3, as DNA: TGCAGCGGGGCATCGAACACTGAAGCTTTCTTT. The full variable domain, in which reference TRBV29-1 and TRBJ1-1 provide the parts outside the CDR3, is SAVISQKPSRDICQRGTSLTIQCQVDSQVTMMFWYRQQPGQSLTLIATANQGSEATYESGFVIDKFPISRPNLTFSTLTVSNMSPEDSSIYLCSGASNTEAFFGQGTRLTVV.

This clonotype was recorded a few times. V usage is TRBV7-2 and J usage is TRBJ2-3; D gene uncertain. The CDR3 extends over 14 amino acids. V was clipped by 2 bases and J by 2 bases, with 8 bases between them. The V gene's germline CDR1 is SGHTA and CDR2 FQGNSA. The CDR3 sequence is CASSLLGPTDTQYF. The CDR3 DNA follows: TGTGCCAGCAGCTTACTAGGCCCCACAGATACGCAGTATTTT.

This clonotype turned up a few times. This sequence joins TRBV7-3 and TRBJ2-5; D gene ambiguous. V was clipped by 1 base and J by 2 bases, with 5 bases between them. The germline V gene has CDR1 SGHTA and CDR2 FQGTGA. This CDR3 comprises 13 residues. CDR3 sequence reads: CASSLRMQETQYF. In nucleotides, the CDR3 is TGTGCCAGCAGCTTAAGGATGCAAGAGACCCAGTACTTC.

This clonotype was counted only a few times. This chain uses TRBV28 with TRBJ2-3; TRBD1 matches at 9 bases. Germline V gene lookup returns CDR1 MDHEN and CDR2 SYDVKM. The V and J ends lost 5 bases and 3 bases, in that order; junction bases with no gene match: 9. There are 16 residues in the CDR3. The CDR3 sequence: CASSITGQGQTDTQYF. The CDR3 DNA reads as TGTGCCAGCAGTATTACGGGACAGGGTCAAACAGATACGCAGTATTTT.

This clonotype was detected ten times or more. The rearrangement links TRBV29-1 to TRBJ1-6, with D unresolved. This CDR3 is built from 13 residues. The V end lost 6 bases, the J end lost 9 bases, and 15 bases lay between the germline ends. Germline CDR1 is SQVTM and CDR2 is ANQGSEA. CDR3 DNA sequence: TGCAGCGTCGCCTCTATAGAGGGTTCACCCCTCCACTTT. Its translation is CSVASIEGSPLHF.

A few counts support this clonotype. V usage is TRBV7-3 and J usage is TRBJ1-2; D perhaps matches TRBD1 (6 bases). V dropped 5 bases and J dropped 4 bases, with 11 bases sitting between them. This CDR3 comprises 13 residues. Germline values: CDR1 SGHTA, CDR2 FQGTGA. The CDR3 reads CASSETGSYGYTF. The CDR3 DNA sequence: TGTGCCAGCAGCGAGACAGGCTCCTATGGCTACACCTTC.

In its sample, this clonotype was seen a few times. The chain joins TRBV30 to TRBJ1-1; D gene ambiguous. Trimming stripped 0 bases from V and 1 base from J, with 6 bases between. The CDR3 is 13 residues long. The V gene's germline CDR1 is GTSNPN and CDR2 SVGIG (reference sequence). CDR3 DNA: TGTGCCTGGAGTGTATGGGAGAACACTGAAGCTTTCTTT. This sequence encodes CAWSVWENTEAFF.

The CDR3 bases are TGCGCCAGCAGGGAGACACCCAACACTGAAGCTTTCTTT. It codes for CASRETPNTEAFF. The rearrangement uses TRBV10-2 and TRBJ1-1; no clear D gene. The CDR3 covers 13 residues. V was shortened by 6 bases and J by 2 bases, with 10 bases between the two germline ends. CDR1 and CDR2 from the germline V gene are WSHSY and SAAADI.